Each of the 22 T cell receptor beta chains below was sequenced from the same sample in a study of cytomegalovirus exposure and HLA in healthy donors (dated by TCRdb to 2015 to 2018). Preparation of the library involved the immunoSEQ multiplex PCR assay. A mixture of 60 forward primers for TCR Vbeta segments and 13 reverse primers for TCR Jbeta segments was used in the multiplex PCR. TCRdb took over this immuneACCESS table, retaining in-frame rearrangements with V and J assigned. Such tables are incomplete; in checked studies, under half of the missing clones stem from an unresolved V gene, and the remainder is unexplained. The sample has around 64,000 clones on record, 65% to 80% of them singletons. Almost 7% of the sample is taken by the ten largest. Material: PBMCs. Receptors were obtained from a man under 40 in good health and CMV-seropositive.

The gene calls are TRBV15 and TRBJ2-1; D is possibly TRBD2 (5 bases). The V gene's germline CDR1 is LNHNV and CDR2 YYDKDF (reference sequence). CDR3 length: 16 amino acids. V was trimmed by 5 bases and J by 0 bases, leaving 14 bases between them. In nucleotides, the CDR3 is TGTGCCACCAGCGGTCAACTAGAGAGCTCCTACAATGAGCAGTTCTTC. Protein sequence: CATSGQLESSYNEQFF.

This rearrangement joins TRBV13 to TRBJ2-1, with TRBD1 matching over 8 bases. Germline CDR1 reads PRHDT; CDR2 reads FYEKMQ (reference sequence). Trimming took 3 bases from V and 2 from J; bases not matched to a gene: 3. The CDR3 is made up of 15 amino acids. In nucleotides, the CDR3 is TGTGCCAGCAGCTTTGACAGGGGAGCCTACAATGAGCAGTTCTTC. Its translation is CASSFDRGAYNEQFF.

The chain joins TRBV6-1 to TRBJ2-2; D is uncertain. Germline V gives CDR1 MNHNS, CDR2 SASEGT. V shed 4 bases and J shed 8 bases, with 5 bases lying between them. The CDR3 is made up of 11 amino acids. The CDR3 is CASSVQGELFF. The CDR3 region has the DNA TGTGCCAGCAGTGTCCAGGGGGAGCTGTTTTTT.

The chain employs TRBV6-4 and TRBJ2-3, with 8 bases lining up with TRBD2. V lost 3 bases, J lost 1 base, and 0 bases stayed unmatched. Germline-derived CDR1 and CDR2 are MRHNA and SNTAGT. The CDR3 is made up of 14 amino acids. The CDR3 DNA is TGTGCCAGCAGTGAGCGGGGGGGCACAGATACGCAGTATTTT. Protein: CASSERGGTDTQYF.

The chain employs TRBV19 and TRBJ1-5; the match to TRBD1 covers 9 bases. CDR1 and CDR2 (germline): LNHDA, SQIVND (reference sequence). J was trimmed by 6 bases and V by 2 bases; bases with no gene match: 8. The CDR3 runs 16 residues. CDR3 bases: TGTGCCAGTAGTATATCCCCGGGACAGGGAGGTCAGCCCCAGCATTTT. Its translation: CASSISPGQGGQPQHF. The complete variable domain, with remaining parts taken from reference TRBV19 and TRBJ1-5, reads DGGITQSPKYLFRKEGQNVTLSCEQNLNHDAMYWYRQDPGQGLRLIYYSQIVNDFQKGDIAEGYSVSREKKESFPLTVTSAQKNPTAFYLCASSISPGQGGQPQHFGDGTRLSIL.

This chain joins TRBV30 and TRBJ1-6; TRBD1 aligns across 7 bases. The germline V gene encodes CDR1 GTSNPN and CDR2 SVGIG (reference sequence). The CDR3 is made up of 14 amino acids. V lost 5 bases to trimming and J lost 9 bases; unmatched junction nucleotides: 10. The CDR3 DNA is TGTGCCTGGGCTACAGGGGTTGTAGCTTCACCCCTCCACTTT. Protein product: CAWATGVVASPLHF.

The V and J genes are TRBV19 and TRBJ2-7, with D uncertain. Germline loops: CDR1 LNHDA, CDR2 SQIVND (reference sequence). The ends were cut back, 0 bases at V and 1 base at J, with 7 bases in the middle. The CDR3 is 14 residues long. The CDR3, as DNA: TGTGCCAGTAGTATAGATCATCAGTCCTACGAGCAGTACTTC. Translated: CASSIDHQSYEQYF.

The V and J genes are TRBV15 and TRBJ1-2; no clear D gene. Germline V gene lookup returns CDR1 LNHNV and CDR2 YYDKDF (reference sequence). Trimming pared 5 bases from V and 7 bases from J, leaving 20 bases between. CDR3 length equals 15 residues. CDR3 loop: CATSPGGAAEGGYTF. The CDR3 DNA sequence: TGTGCCACCAGCCCCGGCGGAGCGGCAGAGGGTGGCTACACCTTC.

This chain connects TRBV15 to TRBJ2-2, with D unclear. Germline V gene lookup returns CDR1 LNHNV and CDR2 YYDKDF (reference sequence). Trimming removed 4 bases at V and 4 bases at J, with 10 bases between. The CDR3 loop spans 14 amino acids. The CDR3 nucleotides read TGTGCCACCAGCACACCGGTTCCCACCGGGGAGCTGTTTTTT. This translates into CATSTPVPTGELFF.

The chain uses TRBV28 and TRBJ1-6; D perhaps matches TRBD1 (6 bases). Deletions cut 7 bases from V and 7 bases from J, with 11 bases between. Germline values: CDR1 MDHEN, CDR2 SYDVKM. The CDR3 has 13 amino acids. The CDR3 DNA follows: TGTGCCAGCAACGAGGACAGAAATTCACCCCTCCACTTT. Protein: CASNEDRNSPLHF.

V and J are TRBV7-2 and TRBJ2-1; 14 bases agree with TRBD2. This CDR3 region has 16 residues. Trimming cost V 1 base and J 5 bases; bases outside gene matches: 1. Germline loops: CDR1 SGHTA, CDR2 FQGNSA. The CDR3 spells CASSLGLAGGHNEQFF. As DNA, the CDR3 is TGTGCCAGCAGCTTAGGACTAGCGGGGGGGCACAATGAGCAGTTCTTC.

This chain joins TRBV4-3 and TRBJ1-1; TRBD1 is a possible D gene (6 bases). Germline CDR1 is LGHNA and CDR2 is YSLEER. V lost 1 base to trimming and J lost 5 bases, with 14 bases between them. CDR3 size: 15 residues. CDR3 bases: TGCGCCAGCAGCCAAGTGGTCGGGGGGCGAACTGAAGCTTTCTTT. Translated: CASSQVVGGRTEAFF.

CDR3 protein: CASSVSGNHDAQYF. For the CDR3, the DNA is TGTGCCAGCAGCGTATCGGGAAACCACGATGCGCAGTATTTT. The V call is TRBV9, the J call TRBJ2-3; possibly TRBD2 for D (5 bases). This CDR3 spans 14 amino acids. Germline V gene sequence: CDR1 SGDLS, CDR2 YYNGEE. V lost 1 base and J 10 bases, leaving 16 bases between the germline ends.

The chain carries TRBV6-1 and TRBJ1-2, with 12 bases identical to TRBD1. Germline V gives CDR1 MNHNS, CDR2 SASEGT. The J segment lost 11 bases and the V segment lost 4 bases, leaving 17 bases of the junction unmatched. The CDR3 totals 17 residues. CDR3 nucleotides: TGTGCCAGCAGTGCGAGGGGACAGGGGGCCCTTATGTTTCGGTACACCTTC. This gives the protein CASSARGQGALMFRYTF.

The V and J genes are TRBV6-6 and TRBJ2-5; TRBD1 is a possible D gene (5 bases). With the DNA end fitting TRBJ2-7 better, the J assignment may be wrong. This CDR3 contains 16 residues. Germline values: CDR1 MNHNY, CDR2 SVGAGI (reference sequence). CDR3: CASSYSWGSLSYEQYF. Written as DNA, the CDR3 is TGTGCCAGCAGTTACTCTTGGGGCAGTTTATCCTACGAGCAGTACTTC.

This chain links TRBV7-2 with TRBJ2-2; D unclear. CDR3 length: 15 residues. CDR1 is SGHTA and CDR2 is FQGNSA in the germline V gene. V dropped 5 bases and J dropped 5 bases, with 15 bases sitting between them. Here the CDR3 reads CASSPGGLLTGELFF. The CDR3, as DNA: TGTGCCAGCAGCCCCGGTGGTCTATTGACCGGGGAGCTGTTTTTT.

The chain couples TRBV28 to TRBJ1-2; unclear D gene. Germline V lookup: CDR1 MDHEN, CDR2 SYDVKM. The CDR3 is 14 residues long. The V gene lost 5 bases and the J gene lost 4 bases, with 14 bases spanning the gap. The CDR3 here is CASSRAGGVYGYTF. CDR3 nucleotides: TGTGCCAGCAGTCGTGCGGGCGGCGTCTATGGCTACACCTTC.

This chain uses TRBV5-1 with TRBJ2-7, with 9 bases aligning to TRBD1. Germline values: CDR1 SGHRS, CDR2 YFSETQ. Unmatched junction bases numbered 3, after V lost 3 bases and J lost 2 bases. CDR3 size: 14 residues. The CDR3 region has the DNA TGCGCCAGCAGCTCTGGGACAGGGACCTACGAGCAGTACTTC. The encoded protein is CASSSGTGTYEQYF. Drawing the rest from reference TRBV5-1 and TRBJ2-7, the complete variable domain is KAGVTQTPRYLIKTRGQQVTLSCSPISGHRSVSWYQQTPGQGLQFLFEYFSETQRNKGNFPGRFSGRQFSNSRSEMNVSTLELGDSALYLCASSSGTGTYEQYFGPGTRLTVT.

V gene TRBV18 combines with J gene TRBJ1-6, with 7 positions matching TRBD1. The CDR3 length is 17 residues. The germline CDR1 and CDR2 sequences are KGHSH and LQKENI. The V and J ends lost 1 base and 9 bases, in that order; junction bases with no gene match: 12. In DNA, the CDR3 is TGTGCCAGCTCACCACTAAGAGGGACAGATTATCCTTCACCCCTCCACTTT. Translation: CASSPLRGTDYPSPLHF.

J is TRBJ2-7 and V is TRBV2; no clear D gene. Trimming removed 8 bases from V and 2 bases from J, with 16 bases in between. Germline lookup yields CDR1 SNHLY and CDR2 FYNNEI. The CDR3 has 14 amino acids. The CDR3 reads CASFVPQAPYEQYF. CDR3 nucleotide sequence: TGTGCCAGCTTCGTCCCCCAGGCCCCCTACGAGCAGTACTTC.

The chain couples TRBV27 to TRBJ1-5; D unresolved. Germline V CDR1 and CDR2: MNHEY, SMNVEV (reference sequence). The CDR3 runs 15 residues. Trimming removed 5 bases from V and 4 bases from J, with 15 bases in between. The DNA of the CDR3 is TGTGCCAGCAGTCCTGGTCTGGCCTTGAATCAGCCCCAGCATTTT. Translated, it gives CASSPGLALNQPQHF.

The chain joins TRBV19 to TRBJ1-3; D gene ambiguous. Germline-derived CDR1 and CDR2 are LNHDA and SQIVND (reference sequence). This CDR3 is 16 amino acids long. V was cut by 7 bases and J by 1 base, with 17 bases left in between. CDR3 in amino acids: CASTLERERSGNTIYF. CDR3 in DNA: TGTGCCAGTACCCTAGAGAGGGAACGATCTGGAAACACCATATATTTT.